This TCR beta chain was observed in a study of T-cell memory formation after mild COVID-19 (dated by TCRdb to the early 2020s). In terms of the full investigation: TCR sequence clusters from the two donors were found to be largely donor specific. In two donors, T-cell clones that expanded and contracted after mild COVID-19 were followed by sequencing TCRalpha and TCRbeta repertoires longitudinally. The cohort was made up of two young adult volunteers, one female and one male, who were previously healthy.

This clonotype was seen more than once but under ten times. Its antigen remains undetermined. Per-nucleotide qualities are absent, and no much larger clonotype sits a single base away. PBMCs were isolated by Ficoll-Paque density gradient centrifugation. What the work shows at the level of the full study, not this receptor alone: Contracting CD4+ clones appeared mostly in the CM and EM memory subsets, whereas CD8+ clones were enriched in EMRA. Whether the second-wave clones peaking on day 37 were SARS-CoV-2 specific was not confirmed. The detection of some responding clones in pre-infection memory suggests that pre-existing cross-reactive memory T cells joined the SARS-CoV-2 response. From day 15 to 85, contracting clones showed balanced CD4/CD8 phenotypes, whereas a second wave of clones that expanded from day 15 to 37 leaned towards CD4+. The study covered only a couple of mild cases, and larger cohorts including severe cases with pre-infection samples were considered necessary.

Instrument used: Illumina NovaSeq 6000. Using 5'RACE with constant-segment primers, TCRalpha and TCRbeta cDNA libraries were constructed, with sample barcodes and unique molecular identifiers added in the process. Trizol reagent was used to extract RNA from every sample. Library amplification was performed in two PCR steps, and a second sample barcode and Illumina TruSeq adapters were introduced in the second step. Libraries were sequenced on an Illumina NovaSeq with 2 x 150 bp paired-end reads. The study's own analysis went as follows. The reads were demultiplexed and collapsed into UMI-guided consensus sequences using migec v1.2.7. Using mixcr v2.1.11, the UMI consensuses were aligned to TRA and TRB V and J templates and assembled into clonotypes. Expanded or contracted clonotypes were those called significant by both edgeR and NoisET, with noise models trained on biological replicates. edgeR calls used a false discovery rate-adjusted p below 0.01 and a log2 fold-change threshold of 1. PCA with hierarchical clustering of max-normalized trajectories of the 1000 most abundant clonotypes was used as exploratory dynamics analysis. Separately sequenced CD4+ and CD8+ repertoires were used to assign the CD4 or CD8 phenotype of responding clones. Using fastp at Q25 and MiXCR, TCRdb reprocessed the public reads and kept productive beta chains. Rows with one shared CDR3 protein collapse into an entry with the most common genes and DNA. These V and J calls originate from TCRdb's pipeline instead of the authors' own analysis. The sample profile shows more than 80,000 distinct CDR3 sequences; around 12% of them were found once. The ten biggest clones cover approximately 30% of the sample.

V ends up 7 bases short and J 7 bases short, with an unmatched junction base count of 12. The CDR3 numbers 15 residues from cysteine through phenylalanine. CDR3 DNA only is kept here, 45 bases in frame from base 1. This clonotype originated in an adult woman who had mild COVID-19 (a few samples of this study predate the infection). The sample titles of this study are shuffled in the database, so cell type and time point are left out; the donor was told from shared clones. This sequence uses TRBV12-3 or TRBV12-4 and TRBJ2-1, and 8 junction bases match TRBD2. The sequenced material came from PBMCs or a T cell subset sorted from them (not recorded which). The DNA sequence is as follows: TGTGCCAGCAACTCCCCGGGAGGGGACCCTAATGAGCAGTTCTTC. This gives the protein CASNSPGGDPNEQFF.